The clone carrying this T cell receptor (beta chain) was seen repeatedly, ten times or more. This record comes from a study of T cell repertoires in cytomegalovirus infection. TCRdb used MiXCR to reprocess the reads, holding one entry per CDR3 protein. The data hold more than 250,000 distinct CDR3 sequences, with roughly 13% observed a single time. The sample was PBMCs. This TCR was recovered from a human donor in good health (CMV status not recorded). Some clones in this sample may be carry-over from other donors' samples.

The DNA of the CDR3 is TGTGCCAGCAGTTCCCCTTACACAGGGACCCTAGAGAGGGAGCAGTTCTTC. It encodes CASSSPYTGTLEREQFF. This chain uses TRBV28 with TRBJ2-1, with D possibly being TRBD1 (6 bases). CDR3 size: 17 residues. The V and J ends lost 4 bases and 10 bases respectively, with 26 bases between them. In germline, CDR1 is MDHEN, CDR2 SYDVKM.